The source of this T cell receptor beta chain is a study of OX40 agonist ivuxolimab in advanced cancers. The wider study: Patients treated during dose escalation were battling hepatocellular carcinoma, melanoma, renal cell or head and neck cancer. Three patients, one with hepatocellular carcinoma and two with cutaneous melanoma, responded partially.

Study-level points and caveats: Compared with CD4+, CD8+ T cells on average had more expanded clones.

Clones were read by immunoSEQ multiplex PCR, and TCRdb kept only the in-frame ones, dropping some. The data contain around 60,000 clones, 77% of them singletons. In this sample, this clone turned up once. Its antigen remains unidentified. Per the germline V gene, CDR1 is MNHEY and CDR2 is SMNVEV (reference sequence). V lost 2 bases to trimming and J lost 2 bases; unmatched junction nucleotides: 5. The CDR3 totals 16 residues. The clonotype comes from an adult with an advanced solid tumor such as melanoma, head and neck, liver or kidney cancer. The sample was CD4+ or CD8+ T cells sorted from blood, taken in a trial of the OX40 agonist ivuxolimab. This chain links TRBV27 with TRBJ2-1; 8 positions agree with TRBD1. CDR3 nucleotides: TGTGCCAGCAGTTTACGTGGACAGGGTCCCTACAATGAGCAGTTCTTC. As protein: CASSLRGQGPYNEQFF.